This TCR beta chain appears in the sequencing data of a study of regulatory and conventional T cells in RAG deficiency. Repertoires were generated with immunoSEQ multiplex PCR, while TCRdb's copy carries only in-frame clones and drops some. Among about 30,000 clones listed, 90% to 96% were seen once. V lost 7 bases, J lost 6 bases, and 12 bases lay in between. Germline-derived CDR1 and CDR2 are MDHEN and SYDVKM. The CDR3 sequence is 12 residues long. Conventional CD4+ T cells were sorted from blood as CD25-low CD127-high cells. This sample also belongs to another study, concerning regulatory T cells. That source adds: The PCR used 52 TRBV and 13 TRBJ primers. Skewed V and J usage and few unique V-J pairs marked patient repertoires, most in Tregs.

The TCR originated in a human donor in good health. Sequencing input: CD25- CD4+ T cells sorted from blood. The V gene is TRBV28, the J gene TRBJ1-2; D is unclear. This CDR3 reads CASTTSPDGYTF. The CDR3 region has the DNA TGTGCCAGCACTACGAGTCCTGATGGCTACACCTTC.